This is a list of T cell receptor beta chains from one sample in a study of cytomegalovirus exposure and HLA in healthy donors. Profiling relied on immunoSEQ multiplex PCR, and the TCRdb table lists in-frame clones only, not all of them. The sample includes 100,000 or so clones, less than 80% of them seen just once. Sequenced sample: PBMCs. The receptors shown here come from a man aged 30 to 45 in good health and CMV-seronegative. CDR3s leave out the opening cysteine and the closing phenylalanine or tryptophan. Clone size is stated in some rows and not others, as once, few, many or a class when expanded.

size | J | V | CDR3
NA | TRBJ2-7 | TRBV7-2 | ASSLVQGREYEQY
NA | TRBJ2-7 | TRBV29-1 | SVETGGYSYEQY
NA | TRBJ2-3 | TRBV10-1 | ASSERTGGIQY
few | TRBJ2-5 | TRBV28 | ASSLEGAGETQY
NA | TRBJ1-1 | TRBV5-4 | ASSPRTGGTEAF
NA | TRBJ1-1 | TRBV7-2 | ASSPRTGAPEAF
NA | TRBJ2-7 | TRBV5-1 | ASSWGQGAKEQY
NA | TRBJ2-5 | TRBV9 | ASSVARGRGQETQY
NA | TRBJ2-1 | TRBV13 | ASSPLTRTIYNEQF
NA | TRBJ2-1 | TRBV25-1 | ASSGTRSDRLRNEQF
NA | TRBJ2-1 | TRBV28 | ASSSTEVEQF
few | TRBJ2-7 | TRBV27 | ASRRWGQGVSYEQY
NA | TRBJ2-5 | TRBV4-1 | ASSRAGVDQY
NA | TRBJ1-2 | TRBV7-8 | ASSVGQADYT
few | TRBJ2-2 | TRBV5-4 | ASSLAGTNTGELF
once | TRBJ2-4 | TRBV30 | AWSSGGGRDIQY
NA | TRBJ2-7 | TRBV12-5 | ASGFWDKRTYEQY
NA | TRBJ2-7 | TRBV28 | ASSQGTSGRYEQY
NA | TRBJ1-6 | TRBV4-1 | ASSQDSSKLNYNSPLH
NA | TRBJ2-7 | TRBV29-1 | SVNKGGYEQY
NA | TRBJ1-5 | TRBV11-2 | ASSPLDEDYSNQPQH
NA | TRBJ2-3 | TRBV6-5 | ASSYLGTDTQY
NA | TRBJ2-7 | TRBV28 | ASSLPGTGNAYEQY